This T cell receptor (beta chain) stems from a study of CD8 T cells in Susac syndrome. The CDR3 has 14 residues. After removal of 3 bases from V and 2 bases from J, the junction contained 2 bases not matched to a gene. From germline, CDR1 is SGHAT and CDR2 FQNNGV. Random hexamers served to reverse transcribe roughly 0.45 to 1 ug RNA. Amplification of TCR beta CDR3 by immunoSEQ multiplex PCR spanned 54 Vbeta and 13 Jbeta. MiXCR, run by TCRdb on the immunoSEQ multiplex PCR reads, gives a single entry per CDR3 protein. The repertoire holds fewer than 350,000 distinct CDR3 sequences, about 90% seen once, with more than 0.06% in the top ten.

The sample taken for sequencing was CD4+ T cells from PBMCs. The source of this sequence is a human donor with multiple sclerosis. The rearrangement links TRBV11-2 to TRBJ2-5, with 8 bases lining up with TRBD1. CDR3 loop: CASSFQGAQETQYF. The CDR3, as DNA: TGTGCCAGCAGCTTCCAGGGGGCACAAGAGACCCAGTACTTC.